The TCR beta chain under discussion was sequenced for a study of blood T cell repertoires in COVID-19. The overall study: There were acute and convalescent COVID-19 samples, and they came from the United States, Italy and Spain. T cells, B-cell-depleted T cells, or PBMCs supplied cDNA or gDNA.

Per the original data handling: By means of reference gene primer amplification, nucleated cell counts were estimated. This table comes from immunoSEQ multiplex PCR, and its TCRdb copy is limited to in-frame clones, with some not included. From that table come the V and J calls and clone size; the DNA was used to work out D and trimming. Of 150,000 to 200,000 clones listed, roughly nine tenths were seen once; the top ten hold about 4.7%. Germline V gene lookup returns CDR1 LNHDA and CDR2 SQIVND (reference sequence). Between the trimmed V and J ends, which lost 4 bases and 4 bases, there was a span of 17 bases. The CDR3 is 15 residues long.

The sample was peripheral blood. The rearrangement links TRBV19 to TRBJ2-7; tentative D call: TRBD2 (7 bases). This TCR was recovered from a human donor in a cohort sampled during active COVID-19. The CDR3: CASSTGRGRSYEQYF. The CDR3 DNA reads as TGTGCCAGTAGTACTGGGCGGGGGCGTTCGTACGAGCAGTACTTC. Drawing the rest from reference TRBV19 and TRBJ2-7, the complete variable domain is DGGITQSPKYLFRKEGQNVTLSCEQNLNHDAMYWYRQDPGQGLRLIYYSQIVNDFQKGDIAEGYSVSREKKESFPLTVTSAQKNPTAFYLCASSTGRGRSYEQYFGPGTRLTVT.